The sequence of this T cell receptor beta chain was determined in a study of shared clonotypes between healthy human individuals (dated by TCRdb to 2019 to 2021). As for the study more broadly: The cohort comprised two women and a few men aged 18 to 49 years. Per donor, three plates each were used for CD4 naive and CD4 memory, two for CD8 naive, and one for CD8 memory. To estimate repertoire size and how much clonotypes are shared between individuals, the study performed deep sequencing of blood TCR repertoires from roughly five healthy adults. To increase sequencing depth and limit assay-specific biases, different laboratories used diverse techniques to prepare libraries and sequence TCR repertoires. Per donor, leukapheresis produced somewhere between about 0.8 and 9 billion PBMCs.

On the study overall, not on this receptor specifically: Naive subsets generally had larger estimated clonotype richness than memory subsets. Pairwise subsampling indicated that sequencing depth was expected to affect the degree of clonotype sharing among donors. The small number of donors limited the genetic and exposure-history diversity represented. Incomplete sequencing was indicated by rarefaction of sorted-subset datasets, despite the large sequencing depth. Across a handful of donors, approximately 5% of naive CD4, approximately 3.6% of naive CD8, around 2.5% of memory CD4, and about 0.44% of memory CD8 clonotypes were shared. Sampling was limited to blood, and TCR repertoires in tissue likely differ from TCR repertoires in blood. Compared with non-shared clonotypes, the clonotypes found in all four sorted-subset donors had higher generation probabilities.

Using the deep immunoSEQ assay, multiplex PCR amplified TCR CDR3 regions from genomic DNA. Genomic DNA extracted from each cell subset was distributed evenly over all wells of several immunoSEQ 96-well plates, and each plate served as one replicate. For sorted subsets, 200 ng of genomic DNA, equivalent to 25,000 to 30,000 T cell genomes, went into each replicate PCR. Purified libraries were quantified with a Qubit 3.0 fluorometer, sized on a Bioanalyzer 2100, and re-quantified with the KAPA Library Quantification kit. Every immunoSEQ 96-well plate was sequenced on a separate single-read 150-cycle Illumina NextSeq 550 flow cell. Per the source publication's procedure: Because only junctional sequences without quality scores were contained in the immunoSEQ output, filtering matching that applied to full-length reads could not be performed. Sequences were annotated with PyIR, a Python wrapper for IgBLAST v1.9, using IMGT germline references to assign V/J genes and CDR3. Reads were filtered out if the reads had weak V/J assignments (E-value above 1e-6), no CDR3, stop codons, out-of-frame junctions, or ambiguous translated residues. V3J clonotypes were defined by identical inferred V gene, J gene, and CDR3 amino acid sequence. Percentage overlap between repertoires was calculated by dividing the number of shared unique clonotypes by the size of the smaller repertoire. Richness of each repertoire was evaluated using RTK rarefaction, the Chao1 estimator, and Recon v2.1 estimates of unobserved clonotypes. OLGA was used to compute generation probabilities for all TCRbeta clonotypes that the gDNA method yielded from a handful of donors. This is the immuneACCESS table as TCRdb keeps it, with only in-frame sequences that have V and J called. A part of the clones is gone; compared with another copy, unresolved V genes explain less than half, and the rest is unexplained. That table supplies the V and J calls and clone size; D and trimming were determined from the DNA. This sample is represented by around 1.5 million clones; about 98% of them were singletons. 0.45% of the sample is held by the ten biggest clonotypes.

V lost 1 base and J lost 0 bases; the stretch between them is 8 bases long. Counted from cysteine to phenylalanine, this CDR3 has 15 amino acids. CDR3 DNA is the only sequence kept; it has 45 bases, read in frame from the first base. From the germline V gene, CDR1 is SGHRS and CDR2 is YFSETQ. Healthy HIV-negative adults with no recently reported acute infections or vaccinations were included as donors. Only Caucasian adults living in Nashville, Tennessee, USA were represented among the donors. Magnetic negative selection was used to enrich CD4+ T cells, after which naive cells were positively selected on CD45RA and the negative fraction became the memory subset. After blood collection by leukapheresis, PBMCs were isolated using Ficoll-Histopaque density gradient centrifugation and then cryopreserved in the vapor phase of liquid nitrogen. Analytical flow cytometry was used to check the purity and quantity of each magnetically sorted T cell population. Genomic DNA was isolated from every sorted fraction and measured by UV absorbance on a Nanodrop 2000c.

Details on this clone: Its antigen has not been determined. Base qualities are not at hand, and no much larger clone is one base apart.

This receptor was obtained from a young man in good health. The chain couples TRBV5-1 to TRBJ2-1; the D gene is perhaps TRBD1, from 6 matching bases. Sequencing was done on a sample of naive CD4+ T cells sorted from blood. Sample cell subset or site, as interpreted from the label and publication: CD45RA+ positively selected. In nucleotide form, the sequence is TGCGCCAGCAGCTTGACGGACAGCTCCTACAATGAGCAGTTCTTC. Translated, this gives CASSLTDSSYNEQFF.